These 8 T cell receptor beta chains were sequenced from one sample in a study of T-cell reconstitution after alpha-beta-depleted transplantation in children. Library preparation (for TCRbeta) was performed with unique molecular identifiers. TCRdb independently ran MiXCR on the PCR reads; one entry per CDR3 protein. In the table there are 450,000 to 600,000 distinct CDR3 sequences, roughly a tenth of which are singletons. The material sequenced was PBMCs, taken before TCRalphabeta/CD19-depleted stem cell transplant. The receptors were sampled from a child aged 2-9 years with inherited bone marrow failure, due to receive a stem cell transplant.

This clonotype occurred many times. V gene TRBV10-3 combines with J gene TRBJ2-1, with 11 bases aligning to TRBD2. There are 13 residues in the CDR3. V shed 6 bases and J 5 bases; nucleotides not matched to a gene: 0. Per germline, CDR1 ENHRY and CDR2 SYGVKD. The CDR3 reads CAIRGLADNEQFF. The CDR3 DNA follows: TGTGCCATCAGGGGACTAGCGGACAATGAGCAGTTCTTC.

This clonotype has ten or more counts. The chain is built from TRBV7-9 and TRBJ2-7; possibly TRBD1 for D (6 bases). CDR1 SEHNR and CDR2 FQNEAQ come from the germline V gene (reference sequence). The CDR3 has 16 residues. V was cut by 5 bases and J by 1 base, with 18 bases left in between. The CDR3 coding sequence is TGTGCCAGCAGCCGACGAGGGGGACCAGAGTCCTACGAGCAGTACTTC. Translating it yields CASSRRGGPESYEQYF.

This clonotype occurred a few times. The chain is built from TRBV4-3 and TRBJ2-7, with D hard to call. Trimming removed 5 bases from V and 2 bases from J, with 13 bases in between. This CDR3 contains 14 residues. Germline V gives CDR1 LGHNA, CDR2 YSLEER. CDR3 sequence reads: CASSEAIGTYEQYF. In nucleotides, the CDR3 is TGCGCCAGCAGCGAAGCGATTGGGACCTACGAGCAGTACTTC.

This clonotype was picked up a small number of times. The CDR3 protein is CSVEDRFSYEQYF. Here the CDR3 DNA reads TGCAGCGTTGAAGACAGGTTCTCCTACGAGCAGTACTTC. The chain employs TRBV29-1 and TRBJ2-7; no firm D call. CDR1 SQVTM and CDR2 ANQGSEA come from the germline V gene. The CDR3 has 13 amino acids. V gave up 0 bases and J gave up 0 bases, with 6 bases separating them.

This clonotype was counted only a few times. The chain couples TRBV6-1 to TRBJ1-2; 8 bases align to TRBD1. The junction had 21 bases not matched to a gene; V was cut back by 10 bases and J by 8 bases. The CDR3 sequence is 16 residues long. The germline V gene has CDR1 MNHNS and CDR2 SASEGT. CDR3 region: CATMDREPSGSLGYTF. CDR3 nucleotide sequence: TGTGCCACCATGGACAGGGAGCCTTCCGGTTCGTTAGGCTACACCTTC.

This clonotype was detected many times. The chain links TRBV7-2 to TRBJ2-1; D unclear. Germline CDR1 SGHTA, CDR2 FQGNSA. V lost 1 base and J 3 bases, leaving 13 bases between the germline ends. The CDR3 consists of 16 residues. The CDR3 coding sequence is TGTGCCAGCAGCTTAGATCAGACCTTAGTCTACAATGAGCAGTTCTTC. It translates to CASSLDQTLVYNEQFF.

This clonotype appeared a few times. The rearrangement uses TRBV24-1 and TRBJ2-2, with 7 nucleotides matching TRBD1. The V segment lost 1 base and the J segment 8 bases; nucleotides outside the gene matches: 9. This CDR3 spans 16 amino acids. Germline V lookup: CDR1 KGHDR, CDR2 SFDVKD. The CDR3 loop reads CATSDFREGAEGELFF. CDR3 nucleotide sequence: TGTGCCACCAGTGATTTTCGAGAGGGGGCTGAAGGGGAGCTGTTTTTT.

This clonotype has just a few counts. The chain has TRBV5-1 and TRBJ2-1, with 7 bases fitting TRBD2. Trimming removed 0 bases from V and 1 base from J; junction bases left unmatched: 13. CDR1 and CDR2 from the germline V gene are SGHRS and YFSETQ. CDR3 size: 19 residues. CDR3 DNA: TGCGCCAGCAGCTTGGCCGTGCTAAGAGGAGCGGGGTCCTACAATGAGCAGTTCTTC. It specifies CASSLAVLRGAGSYNEQFF.